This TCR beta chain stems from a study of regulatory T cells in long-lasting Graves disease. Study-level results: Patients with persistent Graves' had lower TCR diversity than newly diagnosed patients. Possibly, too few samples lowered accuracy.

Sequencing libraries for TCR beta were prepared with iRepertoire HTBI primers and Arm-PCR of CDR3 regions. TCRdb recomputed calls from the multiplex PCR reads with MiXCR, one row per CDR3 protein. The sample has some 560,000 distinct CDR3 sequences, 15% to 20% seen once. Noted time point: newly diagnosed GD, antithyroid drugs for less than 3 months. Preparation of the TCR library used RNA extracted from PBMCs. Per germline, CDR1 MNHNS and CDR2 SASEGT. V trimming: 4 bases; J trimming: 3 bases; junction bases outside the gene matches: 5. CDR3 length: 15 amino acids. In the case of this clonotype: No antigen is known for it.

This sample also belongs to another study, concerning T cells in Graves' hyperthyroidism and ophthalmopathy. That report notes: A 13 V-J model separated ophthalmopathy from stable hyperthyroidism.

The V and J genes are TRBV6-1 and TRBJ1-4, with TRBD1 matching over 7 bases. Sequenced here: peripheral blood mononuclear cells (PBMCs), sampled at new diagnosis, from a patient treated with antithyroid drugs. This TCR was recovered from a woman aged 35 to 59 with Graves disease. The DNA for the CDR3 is TGTGCCAGCAGTGCAGGGGGTTTACCTAATGAAAAACTGTTTTTT. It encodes CASSAGGLPNEKLFF.